One T cell receptor beta chain is described in this entry. V shed 3 bases and J shed 4 bases, with 21 bases lying between them. Germline V gene lookup returns CDR1 LNHDA and CDR2 SQIVND (reference sequence). This CDR3 has 17 residues. Methods used by the authors: Reference gene primer amplification yielded estimated nucleated cell counts. Here immunoSEQ multiplex PCR was the method, and the copy in TCRdb shows in-frame clones only, minus some. D and trimming come from the DNA, and the V and J calls and clone size come from that table. The sample contains 250,000 to 300,000 clones, 81% of which appear only once. This specimen comes from a study of blood T cell repertoires in COVID-19.

The gene calls are TRBV19 and TRBJ1-2, with TRBD1 as a possible D gene (6 bases). The receptor's source is a woman aged 60-75 years with active or convalescent COVID-19. Sample: peripheral blood. DNA of the CDR3: TGTGCCAGTAGTATCGGCCAGGGGTCCGTCCTCGGCTATGGCTACACCTTC. Translation gives CASSIGQGSVLGYGYTF.